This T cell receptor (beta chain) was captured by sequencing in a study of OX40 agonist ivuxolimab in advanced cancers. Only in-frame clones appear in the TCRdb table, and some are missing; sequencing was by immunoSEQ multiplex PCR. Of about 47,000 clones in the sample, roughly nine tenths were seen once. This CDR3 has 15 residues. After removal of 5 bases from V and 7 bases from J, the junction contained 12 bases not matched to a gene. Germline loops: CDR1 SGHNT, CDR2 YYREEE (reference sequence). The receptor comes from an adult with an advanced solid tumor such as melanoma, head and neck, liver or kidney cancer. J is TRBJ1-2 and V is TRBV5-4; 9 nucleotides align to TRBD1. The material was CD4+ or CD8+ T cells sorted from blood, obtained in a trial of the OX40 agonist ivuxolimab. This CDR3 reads CASRSGTGSSGGYTF. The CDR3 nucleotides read TGTGCCAGCAGGTCCGGGACAGGGTCATCCGGTGGCTACACCTTC.